The source of this T cell receptor (beta chain) is a study of graft-versus-host responses after intestinal transplantation (dated by TCRdb to the early 2020s). General notes on the study: Recipients received multivisceral, liver-intestinal, or isolated intestinal transplants. The cohort enrolled 20 to 30 intestinal transplant recipients including one retransplant, and a few patients lacking pretransplant specimens were excluded. Every recipient was given anti-thymocyte globulin induction, then maintenance tacrolimus and steroids for 2 to 3 years. Bulk TCR-beta CDR3 sequencing was used to track graft-versus-host and host-versus-graft alloreactive T cell clones in the graft, circulation and bone marrow after intestinal transplantation. Instead of going to the commercial service, samples from a few later patients were sequenced in-house on an Illumina MiSeq and processed with MiXCR. To identify alloreactive clones, pre-transplant mixed lymphocyte reaction products were sequenced and then compared with unstimulated pre-transplant donor and recipient T cells. A peak of at least 4% donor T cells among recipient peripheral blood mononuclear cells was the definition used for donor T cell macrochimerism.

Library preparation employed the immunoSEQ multiplex PCR assay. For most patients, genomic DNA was isolated with the Qiagen DNeasy Blood and Tissue Kit and sent frozen to Adaptive Biotechnologies for TCR sequencing. For most patients, high-throughput TCR-beta CDR3 sequencing of genomic DNA was performed by Adaptive Biotechnologies. As for the authors' bioinformatics: Adaptive's ImmunoSEQ software supplied the TCR sequencing data for roughly 17 patients, while MiXCR and VDJtools were used to process a few other patients. To correct CD4 versus CD8 sorting errors, sequences present in both subsets at a frequency ratio below 5:1 were removed. CDR3 nucleotide sequences shared between donor and recipient were removed because the origin of such sequences could not be assigned. To be classed as alloreactive, a clone needed at least 2-fold expansion over unstimulated cells and a minimum CFSE-low frequency of 0.002% (template counts) or 0.001% (read counts). Mappable clones were those detected in sequenced pre-transplant spleen, lymph node, or MLR CFSE-low populations of the donor or recipient. Cumulative frequency of alloreactive clones was calculated as a percentage of all sequences weighted by copy number. Held by TCRdb, this immuneACCESS table contains in-frame sequences only and omits some clones. Under half of the omission traces to an unresolved V gene where checked; the cause of the rest is unknown. For V, J and clone size, that table is used; D and trimming come from the DNA. The sample records roughly 90,000 clones, just over 90% of which are singletons. Roughly 6% of the sample is held by the ten biggest clonotypes.

Notes on this clone: What this receptor recognizes is not known. Base qualities were left out, and no much larger clone turns up one base away.

The investigation overall reported the following: In patients with donor T cell macrochimerism, the allografts had high GvH to HvG T cell clonal ratios. Peak levels of circulating GvH clones were associated with declines in HvG clones early after transplant. GvH clones were detected in recipient bone marrow, and some appeared earlier in ileal mucosa or blood, consistent with an intestinal mucosal origin. Conclusions were limited by the relatively low number and heterogeneity of intestinal transplant patients.

The CDR3 sequence holds 19 residues, the cysteine and phenylalanine included. Only the CDR3 DNA stays, 57 bases, in frame from base 1. V is cut by 0 bases and J by 0 bases, and the space between the germline ends is 16 bases. Sequences SGDLS (CDR1) and YYNGEE (CDR2) are obtained from the germline V gene. Reading the label with the study, this specimen's time point is: cells obtained before transplantation from donor or recipient. CD3+CD4+ and CD3+CD8+ populations were FACS-sorted from unstimulated pre-transplant donor and recipient cells taken from spleen or lymph nodes. This receptor was obtained from a human donor who received an intestinal transplant. This chain is built from TRBV9 and TRBJ1-6, with the identity of the D gene unclear. The source material was unstimulated CD8+ T cells sorted from spleen or lymph node cells, sampled before intestinal transplant. The DNA sequence is as follows: TGTGCCAGCAGCGTAGATCCCCGGGCTCCTAGCTCCTATAATTCACCCCTCCACTTT. This gives the protein CASSVDPRAPSSYNSPLHF.